The rows below give T cell receptor beta chains drawn from one sample of a study of blood T cell repertoires in COVID-19. Profiled with immunoSEQ multiplex PCR; TCRdb holds only in-frame clones, not every one. The repertoire holds 130,000 or so clones, with about four fifths as singletons. Sequenced sample: peripheral blood. The source is a human donor in a cohort sampled during active COVID-19. Each CDR3 is given with its conserved first and last residue. D genes are given only for firm matches. Size tells how often a clone was seen (once, few, many) or the class of an expanded clone, and some rows leave it out.

J: TRBJ2-7
V: TRBV18
size: .
D: .
DNA: TGTGCCAGCTCACCATCTCGAGGGTTATACGAGCAGTACTTC
CDR3: CASSPSRGLYEQYF

J: TRBJ1-5
V: TRBV7-6
size: .
D: TRBD1
DNA: TGTGCCAGCAGCCGCGACAGGGGGCCGAATCAGCCCCAGCATTTT
CDR3: CASSRDRGPNQPQHF

J: TRBJ1-3
V: TRBV19
size: .
D: .
DNA: TGTGCCAGTACCCCCAAGGAGGCAGGAGGAAACACCATATATTTT
CDR3: CASTPKEAGGNTIYF

J: TRBJ2-2
V: TRBV5-1
size: few
D: .
DNA: TGCGCCAGCAGCTTGTTCGGGGGGACAGGGAACACCGGGGAGCTGTTTTTT
CDR3: CASSLFGGTGNTGELFF

J: TRBJ2-1
V: TRBV5-5
size: once
D: TRBD1
DNA: TGTGCCAGCAGCCGGGGACAGGGGGCCTACAATGAGCAGTTCTTC
CDR3: CASSRGQGAYNEQFF

J: TRBJ1-5
V: TRBV19
size: .
D: TRBD1
DNA: TGTGCCAGTATTTTCCCAAGGGTACAGGGGGATCAGCCCCAGCATTTT
CDR3: CASIFPRVQGDQPQHF

J: TRBJ1-3
V: TRBV4-1
size: .
D: .
DNA: TGCGCCAGCAGCGTTAGCGGGATCCGGAACACCATATATTTT
CDR3: CASSVSGIRNTIYF

J: TRBJ2-3
V: TRBV5-4
size: .
D: .
DNA: TGTGCCAGCAGCTTAAGTTCAGGTCTCACAGATACGCAGTATTTT
CDR3: CASSLSSGLTDTQYF

J: TRBJ2-3
V: TRBV11-2
size: once
D: TRBD2
DNA: TGTGCCAGCAGCTTATCGGGGACTAGCGGGGGGGCCACAGATACGCAGTATTTT
CDR3: CASSLSGTSGGATDTQYF

J: TRBJ2-3
V: TRBV18
size: once
D: .
DNA: TGTGCCAGCTCCAAAAGGACAATTTTCGAGGGCACAGATACGCAGTATTTT
CDR3: CASSKRTIFEGTDTQYF

J: TRBJ1-1
V: TRBV27
size: .
D: .
DNA: TGTGCCAGCAGTTTATCCTCTTGGAACACTGAAGCTTTCTTT
CDR3: CASSLSSWNTEAFF

J: TRBJ2-5
V: TRBV5-1
size: .
D: .
DNA: TGCGCCAGCAGCGCGACCCCGGGGGTAGAGACCCAGTACTTC
CDR3: CASSATPGVETQYF

J: TRBJ2-2
V: TRBV7-9
size: .
D: .
DNA: TGTGCCAGCAGCTTAAGCGGTCAGGCCGGCGGGGAGCTGTTTTTT
CDR3: CASSLSGQAGGELFF

J: TRBJ2-5
V: TRBV28
size: .
D: .
DNA: TGTGCCAGCAGTTATACAGGGAACCAAGAGACCCAGTACTTC
CDR3: CASSYTGNQETQYF

J: TRBJ2-3
V: TRBV5-1
size: .
D: .
DNA: TGCGCCAGCAGCTCCGGCAGGGGGGCGTCTGATACGCAGTATTTT
CDR3: CASSSGRGASDTQYF

J: TRBJ1-5
V: TRBV27
size: .
D: .
DNA: TGTGCCAGCAGTTTATCGTTGGGGACAAATCAGCCCCAGCATTTT
CDR3: CASSLSLGTNQPQHF

J: TRBJ2-7
V: TRBV19
size: .
D: TRBD1
DNA: TGTGCCAGTAGCAGCCCTCTGACAGGGGGCCACGAGCAGTACTTC
CDR3: CASSSPLTGGHEQYF

J: TRBJ2-5
V: TRBV28
size: .
D: TRBD1
DNA: TGTGCCAGCAGCTCTGCAGGGGGCCAAGAGACCCAGTACTTC
CDR3: CASSSAGGQETQYF

J: TRBJ2-2
V: TRBV5-1
size: .
D: .
DNA: TGCGCCAGCAGCCCCTCTGCGGGGAACACCGGGGAGCTGTTTTTT
CDR3: CASSPSAGNTGELFF

J: TRBJ1-1
V: TRBV5-6
size: .
D: .
DNA: TGTGCCAGCAGCTTATGGCCGACAATGAACACTGAAGCTTTCTTT
CDR3: CASSLWPTMNTEAFF

J: TRBJ2-5
V: TRBV18
size: .
D: TRBD2
DNA: TGTGCCAGCTCACCCCTAGCGGGGTCGCAAGAGACCCAGTACTTC
CDR3: CASSPLAGSQETQYF

J: TRBJ2-7
V: TRBV28
size: .
D: TRBD1
DNA: TGTGCCAGTCTCACCGGGACAGGGACTTACGAGCAGTACTTC
CDR3: CASLTGTGTYEQYF

J: TRBJ1-1
V: TRBV6-5
size: .
D: .
DNA: TGTGCCAGCAGTTCTGCAACCAGGGAGGAAGAAGCTTTCTTT
CDR3: CASSSATREEEAFF

J: TRBJ2-7
V: TRBV11-2
size: .
D: .
DNA: TGTGCCAGCAGCCGACTCCGGCAAGGGGCCGAGCAGTACTTC
CDR3: CASSRLRQGAEQYF

J: TRBJ2-5
V: TRBV10-3
size: .
D: TRBD1
DNA: TGTGCCATCAGGTCGACAGGGGGCTCGGAGACCCAGTACTTC
CDR3: CAIRSTGGSETQYF

J: TRBJ1-2
V: TRBV4-1
size: .
D: TRBD1
DNA: TGCGCCAGCAGCCAAGATCGAGGGGGCCTCTATGGCTACACCTTC
CDR3: CASSQDRGGLYGYTF

J: TRBJ2-1
V: TRBV28
size: .
D: TRBD2
DNA: TGTGCCAGCAGTTCTAGCGGGGGGCAGATTACATGGAATGAGCAGTTCTTC
CDR3: CASSSSGGQITWNEQFF

J: TRBJ2-3
V: TRBV25-1
size: .
D: TRBD1
DNA: TGTGCCAGCAGTGAAATGGGGGTGACAGGGCCCCGCACAGATACGCAGTATTTT
CDR3: CASSEMGVTGPRTDTQYF

J: TRBJ2-3
V: TRBV5-1
size: .
D: .
DNA: TGCGCCAGCAGCTTGGTCCTTCGGGGGTGGACAGATACGCAGTATTTT
CDR3: CASSLVLRGWTDTQYF

J: TRBJ2-7
V: TRBV3-1/TRBV3-2
size: .
D: TRBD2
DNA: TGTGCCAGCAGCCATCAAGCGGGGCTACAAAGGGGAAACTACGAGCAGTACTTC
CDR3: CASSHQAGLQRGNYEQYF

J: TRBJ1-5
V: TRBV2
size: .
D: TRBD1
DNA: TGTGCCAGCAGGTGGACAGGGCGTAGCAATCAGCCCCAGCATTTT
CDR3: CASRWTGRSNQPQHF

J: TRBJ2-3
V: TRBV15
size: .
D: TRBD2
DNA: TGTGCCACCAGCCGAGGTGCTGGGGGGGGCACAGATACGCAGTATTTT
CDR3: CATSRGAGGGTDTQYF

J: TRBJ2-3
V: TRBV18
size: .
D: TRBD2
DNA: TGTGCCAGCTCACCCTCTAGCGGGGGGGGTTGGGCAGATACGCAGTATTTT
CDR3: CASSPSSGGGWADTQYF

J: TRBJ1-4
V: TRBV12-3/TRBV12-4
size: few
D: TRBD1
DNA: TGTGCCAGCAGTCGGACAGGGAATGAAAAACTGTTTTTT
CDR3: CASSRTGNEKLFF

J: TRBJ1-1
V: TRBV30
size: few
D: .
DNA: TGTGCCTGGAGTCCAGGGAACACTGAAGCTTTCTTT
CDR3: CAWSPGNTEAFF

J: TRBJ1-2
V: TRBV16
size: .
D: TRBD1
DNA: TGTGCCAGCAGCCAGCCGGGACAGGGGGGCTATGGCTACACCTTC
CDR3: CASSQPGQGGYGYTF

J: TRBJ2-1
V: TRBV3-1/TRBV3-2
size: .
D: TRBD2
DNA: TGTGCCAGCAGCCAAGATACTAGCGGGGGGCACAATGAGCAGTTCTTC
CDR3: CASSQDTSGGHNEQFF

J: TRBJ2-2
V: TRBV27
size: .
D: .
DNA: TGTGCCAGCAGCCCACGGAGCCGGGTTAACACCGGGGAGCTGTTTTTT
CDR3: CASSPRSRVNTGELFF

J: TRBJ2-7
V: TRBV15
size: .
D: TRBD2
DNA: TGTGCCACCAGCAGAGATCTAAGGGAACGGGGGGGGTCGCTTTCGGACGAGCAGTACTTC
CDR3: CATSRDLRERGGSLSDEQYF

J: TRBJ2-1
V: TRBV11-1
size: .
D: TRBD2
DNA: TGTGCCAGCAGCCTGACTAGCGGGGGCTACAATGAGCAGTTCTTC
CDR3: CASSLTSGGYNEQFF

J: TRBJ1-2
V: TRBV7-9
size: .
D: .
DNA: TGTGCCAGCAGCTCACCTTGGTTGGACAGAAACTATGGCTACACCTTC
CDR3: CASSSPWLDRNYGYTF

J: TRBJ2-7
V: TRBV5-1
size: .
D: TRBD2
DNA: TGCGCCAGCAGCTTGGGGGGTCGGACTAGCGGCTCCTACGAGCAGTACTTC
CDR3: CASSLGGRTSGSYEQYF

J: TRBJ2-2
V: TRBV6-5
size: .
D: .
DNA: TGTGCCAGCAGGGAGGACAGAGGGGAGCTGTTTTTT
CDR3: CASREDRGELFF